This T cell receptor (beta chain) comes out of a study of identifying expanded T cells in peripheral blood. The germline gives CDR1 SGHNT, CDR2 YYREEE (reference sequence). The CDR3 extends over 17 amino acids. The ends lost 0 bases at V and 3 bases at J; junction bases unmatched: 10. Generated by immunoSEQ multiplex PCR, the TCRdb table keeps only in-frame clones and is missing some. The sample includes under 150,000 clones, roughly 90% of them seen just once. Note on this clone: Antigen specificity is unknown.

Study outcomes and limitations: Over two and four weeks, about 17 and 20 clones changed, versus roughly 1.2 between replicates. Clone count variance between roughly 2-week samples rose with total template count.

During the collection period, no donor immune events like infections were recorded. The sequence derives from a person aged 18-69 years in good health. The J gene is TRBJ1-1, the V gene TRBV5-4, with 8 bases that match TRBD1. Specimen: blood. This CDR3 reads CASSLDSGGAVDTEAFF. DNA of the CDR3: TGTGCCAGCAGCTTGGACTCAGGGGGCGCGGTGGACACTGAAGCTTTCTTT.